Presented here are 21 T cell receptor beta chains from one specimen sequenced in a study of blood T cell repertoires in COVID-19. Only in-frame clones appear in the TCRdb table, and some are missing; sequencing was by immunoSEQ multiplex PCR. This sample carries a few hundred thousand clones, roughly nine tenths of them seen once, and the ten largest clones take approximately 0.85%. The sequenced sample was peripheral blood. The receptors shown here come from a woman in her 40s who had recovered from COVID-19.

V is TRBV7-6 and J is TRBJ2-1; TRBD1 matches 9 bases. Per germline, CDR1 SGHVS and CDR2 FNYEAQ. Germline trimming cut 2 bases from V and 8 bases from J; bases unmatched to any gene: 10. The CDR3 spans 16 residues. In DNA form, the CDR3 reads TGTGCCAGCAGCTTATTTCCGGGACAGGGCTTCGATGAGCAGTTCTTC. Protein sequence: CASSLFPGQGFDEQFF. The full variable domain, rest sourced from reference TRBV7-6 and TRBJ2-1, is GAGVSQSPRYKVTKRGQDVALRCDPISGHVSLYWYRQALGQGPEFLTYFNYEAQQDKSGLPNDRFSAERPEGSISTLTIQRTEQRDSAMYRCASSLFPGQGFDEQFFGPGTRLTVL.

The V and J genes are TRBV10-3 and TRBJ2-5; tentatively, D is TRBD2 (6 bases). The V gene's germline CDR1 is ENHRY and CDR2 SYGVKD. Trimming pared 3 bases from V and 2 bases from J, leaving 10 bases between. The CDR3 runs to 14 residues. The CDR3 DNA reads TGTGCCATCAGTGAAGGCGGGACGCAAGAGACCCAGTACTTC. As protein: CAISEGGTQETQYF.

The CDR3 here is CASSRGLVPTGELFF. Written as DNA, the CDR3 is TGTGCCAGTAGTCGCGGACTAGTGCCCACCGGGGAGCTGTTTTTT. The chain combines TRBV19 with TRBJ2-2, with TRBD2 matching over 7 bases. Trimming cost V 5 bases and J 4 bases; bases outside gene matches: 7. Germline CDR1 is LNHDA and CDR2 is SQIVND (reference sequence). This CDR3 has 15 residues.

The chain combines TRBV6-5 with TRBJ1-1, with TRBD1 matching over 7 bases. Germline V CDR1 and CDR2: MNHEY, SVGAGI. V dropped 6 bases and J dropped 6; count of bases not matched to a gene: 13. This CDR3 is built from 15 residues. The CDR3 sequence: CASRPPSSTGSEAFF. For the CDR3, the DNA is TGTGCCAGCAGGCCACCATCGTCGACAGGGTCTGAAGCTTTCTTT.

The gene calls are TRBV24-1 and TRBJ1-2; 9 bases are shared with TRBD1. The CDR3 spans 15 residues. Germline V gene sequence: CDR1 KGHDR, CDR2 SFDVKD. The V and J ends lost 4 bases and 3 bases, in that order; junction bases with no gene match: 5. The CDR3 region has the DNA TGTGCCACCAGTGACGGAACAGGGGGCGACTATGGCTACACCTTC. Translation gives CATSDGTGGDYGYTF.

The rearrangement links TRBV15 to TRBJ2-7; D might be TRBD2 (5 bases). This CDR3 spans 15 amino acids. With 3 bases removed from V and 0 bases from J, the gap between germline ends came to 12 bases. Per germline, CDR1 LNHNV and CDR2 YYDKDF (reference sequence). CDR3: CATSSGASFSYEQYF. The CDR3 coding sequence is TGTGCCACCAGCAGTGGTGCTAGCTTCTCCTACGAGCAGTACTTC.

The chain joins TRBV28 to TRBJ2-7; the match to TRBD1 covers 8 bases. Germline V CDR1 and CDR2: MDHEN, SYDVKM. The junction had 10 bases not matched to a gene; V was cut back by 6 bases and J by 3 bases. The CDR3 has 15 residues. The CDR3 region is CASSLGQGTDYEQYF. Here the CDR3 DNA reads TGTGCCAGCAGCCTCGGACAGGGTACCGACTACGAGCAGTACTTC.

In DNA form, the CDR3 reads TGTGCCAGCATCTTGGGAGTGAACACTGAAGCTTTCTTT. This translates into CASILGVNTEAFF. The rearrangement links TRBV28 to TRBJ1-1; D gene uncertain. The CDR3 extends over 13 amino acids. Germline CDR1 is MDHEN and CDR2 is SYDVKM. V was shortened by 7 bases and J by 0 bases, with 9 bases between the two germline ends.

The chain couples TRBV10-3 to TRBJ1-1; a weak D match, TRBD1 (5 bases). The CDR3 runs to 15 residues. Trimming took 2 bases from V and 6 from J, leaving 16 bases between them. Germline loops: CDR1 ENHRY, CDR2 SYGVKD. The CDR3 region has the DNA TGTGCCATCAGTGAGAGGGCAGGGTATGAGGCTGAAGCTTTCTTT. Protein: CAISERAGYEAEAFF.

A few counts support this clone. The genes are TRBV6-2 or TRBV6-3 and TRBJ2-2; D possibly corresponds to TRBD1 (6 bases). There are 13 residues in the CDR3. Trimming stripped 5 bases from V and 6 bases from J, with 10 bases between. CDR1 is MNHEY, CDR2 SVGEGT, per germline. The CDR3 protein is CASSTQGSGELFF. The CDR3 DNA sequence: TGTGCCAGCAGTACACAGGGTTCCGGGGAGCTGTTTTTT.

The CDR3 DNA sequence: TGTGCCGCTGGGGGCGAGAACACCGGGGAGCTGTTTTTT. It yields the protein CAAGGENTGELFF. The chain has TRBV10-3 and TRBJ2-2; possibly TRBD1 for D (6 bases). Trimming cost V 11 bases and J 1 base, with 11 bases left between them. CDR1 is ENHRY and CDR2 is SYGVKD in the germline V gene. CDR3 length equals 13 residues.

In DNA, the CDR3 is TGTGCCAGCAGCCCTGGGGGCAGCGTTGCCTCCTACGAGCAGTACTTC. Its protein product is CASSPGGSVASYEQYF. The rearrangement joins TRBV7-9 to TRBJ2-7, with TRBD1 as a possible D gene (6 bases). Germline-derived CDR1 and CDR2 are SEHNR and FQNEAQ (reference sequence). Deletions cut 5 bases from V and 0 bases from J, with 17 bases between. The CDR3 is 16 residues long.

The chain carries TRBV12-3 or TRBV12-4 and TRBJ2-3; 7 bases fit TRBD1. CDR3 size: 11 residues. J was trimmed by 11 bases and V by 3 bases; bases with no gene match: 2. The CDR3 DNA reads as TGTGCCAGCAGTTTCCGGGACAGGCAGTATTTT. Translation: CASSFRDRQYF.

This sequence joins TRBV27 and TRBJ2-7; 10 positions match TRBD2. This CDR3 has 14 amino acids. With V trimmed by 2 bases and J by 4 bases, 2 bases remained unmatched. Germline values: CDR1 MNHEY, CDR2 SMNVEV (reference sequence). CDR3 in amino acids: CASSLVAGGYEQYF. The CDR3 region has the DNA TGTGCCAGCAGTTTAGTAGCGGGAGGTTACGAGCAGTACTTC.

This chain joins TRBV3-1 (or the pseudogene TRBV3-2) and TRBJ2-1; 11 nucleotides match TRBD1. Per the germline V gene, CDR1 is LGHDT and CDR2 is YNNKEL (reference sequence). Trimming took 0 bases from V and 2 from J; bases not matched to a gene: 0. The CDR3 is 16 residues long. This chain's CDR3 is CASSQEGQGAYNEQFF. The CDR3 DNA follows: TGTGCCAGCAGCCAAGAGGGACAGGGGGCCTACAATGAGCAGTTCTTC.

This clone was observed a single time. Distinct nucleotide sequences in the sample also encode this CDR3. V and J are TRBV5-1 and TRBJ2-1, with TRBD2 matching over 10 bases. The V and J ends lost 0 bases and 6 bases, in that order; junction bases with no gene match: 0. The CDR3 contains 14 residues. Germline V gene lookup returns CDR1 SGHRS and CDR2 YFSETQ. CDR3 nucleotides: TGCGCCAGCAGCTTGGGGACTAGCGGCAATGAGCAGTTCTTC. This gives the protein CASSLGTSGNEQFF.

The rearrangement links TRBV7-2 to TRBJ2-1, with TRBD2 identical over 10 bases. Germline-derived CDR1 and CDR2 are SGHTA and FQGNSA. The CDR3 runs 16 residues. Trimming took 5 bases from V and 4 from J; bases not matched to a gene: 8. CDR3 protein: CASSIILAGPYNEQFF. CDR3 coding DNA: TGTGCCAGCAGCATTATACTAGCGGGACCTTACAATGAGCAGTTCTTC.

This clone occurred once. The chain employs TRBV7-9 and TRBJ1-4; D is possibly TRBD1 (6 bases). The CDR3 sequence is 14 residues long. Germline CDR1 is SEHNR and CDR2 is FQNEAQ (reference sequence). With 3 bases removed from V and 8 bases from J, the gap between germline ends came to 13 bases. CDR3 loop: CASSLDSRMEKLFF. The CDR3 DNA is TGTGCCAGCAGCTTGGACAGCCGGATGGAAAAACTGTTTTTT.

This chain links TRBV4-1 with TRBJ1-1; 7 bases are shared with TRBD1. Trimming removed 0 bases from V and 0 bases from J; junction bases left unmatched: 13. This CDR3 contains 19 residues. Germline CDR1 reads MGHRA; CDR2 reads YSYEKL. The CDR3 DNA is TGCGCCAGCAGCCAAGATACGGCAGGGGGTCTAGGCATGAACACTGAAGCTTTCTTT. Amino acids: CASSQDTAGGLGMNTEAFF.

The V and J genes are TRBV11-3 and TRBJ1-1; D unresolved. Germline CDR1 SGHNT, CDR2 YENEEA. The CDR3 has 14 residues. V was trimmed by 5 bases and J by 1 base, leaving 11 bases between them. This CDR3 is CASSAGGENTEAFF. In nucleotides, the CDR3 is TGTGCCAGCAGCGCCGGCGGAGAGAACACTGAAGCTTTCTTT.

V usage is TRBV3-1 (or the pseudogene TRBV3-2) and J usage is TRBJ2-7; 10 bases are shared with TRBD2. J gave up 2 bases and V 0 bases, and 7 bases lay outside the gene matches. Per germline, CDR1 LGHDT and CDR2 YNNKEL (reference sequence). This CDR3 has 17 residues. CDR3 in amino acids: CASSQDLKLAGPYEQYF. In DNA form, the CDR3 reads TGTGCCAGCAGCCAAGATTTGAAACTAGCGGGGCCCTACGAGCAGTACTTC.